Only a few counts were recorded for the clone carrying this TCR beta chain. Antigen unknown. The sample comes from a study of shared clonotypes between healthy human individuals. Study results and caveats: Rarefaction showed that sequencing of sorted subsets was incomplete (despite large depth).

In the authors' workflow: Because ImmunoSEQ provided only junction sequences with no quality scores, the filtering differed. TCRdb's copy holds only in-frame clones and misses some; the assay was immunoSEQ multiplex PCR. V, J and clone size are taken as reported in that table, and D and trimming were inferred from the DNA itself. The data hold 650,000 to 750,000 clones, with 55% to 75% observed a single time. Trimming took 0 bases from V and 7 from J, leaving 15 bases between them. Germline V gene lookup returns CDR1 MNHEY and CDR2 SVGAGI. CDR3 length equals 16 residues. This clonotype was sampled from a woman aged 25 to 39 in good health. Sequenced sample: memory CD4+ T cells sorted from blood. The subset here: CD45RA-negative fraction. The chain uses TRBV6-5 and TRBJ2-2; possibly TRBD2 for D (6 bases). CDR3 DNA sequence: TGTGCCAGCAGTTACTCGAGGGACCCGGGAGACGGGGAGCTGTTTTTT. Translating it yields CASSYSRDPGDGELFF.